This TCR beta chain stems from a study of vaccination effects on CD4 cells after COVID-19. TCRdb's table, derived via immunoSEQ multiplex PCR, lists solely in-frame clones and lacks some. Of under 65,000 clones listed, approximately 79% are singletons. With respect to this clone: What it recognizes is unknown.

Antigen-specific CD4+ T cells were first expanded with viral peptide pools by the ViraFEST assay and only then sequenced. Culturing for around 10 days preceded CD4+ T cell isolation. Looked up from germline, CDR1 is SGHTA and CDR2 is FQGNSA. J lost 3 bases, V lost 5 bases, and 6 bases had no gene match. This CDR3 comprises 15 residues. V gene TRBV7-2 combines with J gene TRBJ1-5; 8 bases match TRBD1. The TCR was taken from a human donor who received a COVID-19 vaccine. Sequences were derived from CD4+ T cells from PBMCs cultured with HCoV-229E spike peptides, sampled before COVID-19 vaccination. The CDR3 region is CASSQDRGLNQPQHF. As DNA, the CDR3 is TGTGCCAGCAGCCAAGACAGGGGCCTCAATCAGCCCCAGCATTTT.